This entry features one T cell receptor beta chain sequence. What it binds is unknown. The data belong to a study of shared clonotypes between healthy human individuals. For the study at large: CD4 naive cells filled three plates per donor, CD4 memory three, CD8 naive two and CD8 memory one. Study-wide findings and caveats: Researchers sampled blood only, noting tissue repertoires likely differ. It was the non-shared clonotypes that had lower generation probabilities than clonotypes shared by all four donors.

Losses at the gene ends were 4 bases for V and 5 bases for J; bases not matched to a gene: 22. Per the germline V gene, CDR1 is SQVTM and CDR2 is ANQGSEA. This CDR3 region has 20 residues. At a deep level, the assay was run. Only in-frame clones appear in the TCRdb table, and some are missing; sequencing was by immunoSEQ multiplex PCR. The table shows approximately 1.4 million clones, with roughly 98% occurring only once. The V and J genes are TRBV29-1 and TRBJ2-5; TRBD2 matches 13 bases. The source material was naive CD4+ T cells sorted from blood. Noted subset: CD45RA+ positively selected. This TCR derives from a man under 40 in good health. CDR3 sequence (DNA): TGCAGCGTTGGGGGATTCTATCCGACTAGCGGGAGGCCTCAGTCCGAGACCCAGTACTTC. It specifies CSVGGFYPTSGRPQSETQYF.